This T cell receptor (beta chain) came from a study of T cell repertoires in cytomegalovirus infection. Study details: TCR beta signatures that were public indicated CMV infection and matching HLA type.

The CDR3 totals 12 residues. V was cut by 2 bases and J by 5 bases, with 6 bases left in between. Germline V gives CDR1 MNHEY, CDR2 SVGAGI. This clonotype was observed a few times. TCRdb recomputed calls from the reads with MiXCR, one row per CDR3 protein. In the table there are about 490,000 distinct CDR3 sequences, about 26% of which are singletons. The chain joins TRBV6-5 to TRBJ1-2, with no clear D. This receptor was obtained from a human donor in good health (CMV status not recorded). Some clones in this sample may be carry-over from other donors' samples. The material sequenced was PBMCs. CDR3 region: CASSYDRYGYTF. CDR3 coding DNA: TGTGCCAGCAGTTACGATAGATATGGCTACACCTTC.